This TCR beta chain stems from a study of T cell responses to AZD1222 COVID-19 vaccine. Notes on this clone: No antigen is known for it.

The repertoire was sequenced with immunoSEQ multiplex PCR; TCRdb's copy has only in-frame clones and lacks some. Here the sample spans 99,000 or so clones, around 89% being singletons. Between the trimmed V and J ends, which lost 2 bases and 0 bases, there was a span of 8 bases. CDR1 is SGDLS and CDR2 is YYNGEE in the germline V gene. CDR3 length: 14 residues. Study results and limitations: Clonal diversity may have been underestimated in mostly white British donors. After the peak T cell response, and only then, were repertoires sampled. Just 5 to 7 people given AZD1222 tested seropositive at baseline.

Sequences were derived from peripheral blood, sampled on day 0 of AZD1222 vaccination. This chain connects TRBV9 to TRBJ2-5; no clear D. The sequence derives from an adult in good health. For the CDR3, the DNA is TGTGCCAGCAGCGTTCACGAATACCAAGAGACCCAGTACTTC. It codes for CASSVHEYQETQYF.